The 21 T cell receptor beta chains listed next were all sequenced from one sample in a study of T-cell reconstitution after alpha-beta-depleted transplantation in children. Using unique molecular identifiers, the investigators prepared the TCRbeta library. MiXCR, run by TCRdb on the PCR reads, gives a single entry per CDR3 protein. The data hold around 500,000 distinct CDR3 sequences, with 23% observed a single time. Specimen: PBMCs, mostly from graft donor cells, collected 360 days after TCRalphabeta/CD19-depleted stem cell transplant. The receptors come from a boy under three years old who had a stem cell transplant for acute myeloid leukemia, so the T cells may come from the graft donor.

V is TRBV20-1 and J is TRBJ1-2; possible D gene TRBD1, 5 bases. This CDR3 has 18 amino acids. Trimming took 0 bases from V and 4 from J, leaving 24 bases between them. Germline V gives CDR1 DFQATT, CDR2 SNEGSKA (reference sequence). This chain's CDR3 is CSARDLRPGKGSGYGYTF. DNA of the CDR3: TGCAGTGCTAGAGATCTAAGGCCAGGGAAAGGATCAGGCTATGGCTACACCTTC.

Concerning this clonotype: This may be a read error, as it is one base from a much larger clone. V gene TRBV11-2 combines with J gene TRBJ2-3; D tentatively reads TRBD1 or TRBD2 (5 bases each). The CDR3 extends over 16 amino acids. The germline gives CDR1 SGHAT, CDR2 FQNNGV. The CDR3 DNA is TGTGCCAACAGCTTAGATCGGGACCAAAGGGTGAATACGCAGTATTTT. It specifies CANSLDRDQRVNTQYF.

The chain couples TRBV20-1 to TRBJ2-7; the match to TRBD1 covers 9 bases. Germline CDR1 reads DFQATT; CDR2 reads SNEGSKA (reference sequence). This CDR3 comprises 16 residues. Trimming cost V 3 bases and J 3 bases; bases outside gene matches: 12. The CDR3 nucleotides read TGCAGTGCTAGGGGGTTACAGGGACAGGGTATCTACGAGCAGTACTTC. This sequence encodes CSARGLQGQGIYEQYF.

The CDR3 loop is CASSVGQGGGTQYF. The CDR3 DNA reads TGTGCCAGCAGCGTCGGACAGGGTGGAGGGACCCAGTACTTC. The V gene is TRBV12-3 or TRBV12-4, the J gene TRBJ2-5; 8 positions agree with TRBD1. V dropped 6 bases and J dropped 7; count of bases not matched to a gene: 10. The CDR3 has 14 amino acids.

The chain couples TRBV7-2 to TRBJ1-4; 11 bases are a match to TRBD1. CDR1 and CDR2 from the germline V gene are SGHTA and FQGNSA. The CDR3 runs to 15 residues. V shed 5 bases and J 7 bases; nucleotides not matched to a gene: 6. CDR3: CASSADRGRVEKLFF. CDR3 nucleotide sequence: TGTGCCAGCAGCGCGGACAGGGGGCGAGTTGAAAAACTGTTTTTT.

The chain couples TRBV12-3 or TRBV12-4 to TRBJ1-1; no reliable D call. The CDR3 spans 13 residues. With 10 bases removed from V and 6 bases from J, the gap between germline ends came to 18 bases. The CDR3 sequence: CATTYDGNSEAFF. The CDR3 nucleotides read TGTGCCACCACGTACGACGGTAACTCTGAAGCTTTCTTT.

This clonotype was recorded at least ten times. V and J are TRBV11-2 and TRBJ1-5; possibly TRBD1 for D (5 bases). The CDR3 length is 14 residues. The V end was cut by 3 bases, the J end by 4 bases, with 10 bases between. The germline CDR1 and CDR2 sequences are SGHAT and FQNNGV. In DNA, the CDR3 is TGTGCCAGCAGCTTGGGACGGTTTAATCAGCCCCAGCATTTT. Its protein product is CASSLGRFNQPQHF.

This chain links TRBV12-3 or TRBV12-4 with TRBJ2-3, with TRBD1 matching 9 bases. This CDR3 contains 18 residues. The V segment lost 3 bases and the J segment 0 bases; nucleotides outside the gene matches: 10. CDR3 coding DNA: TGTGCCAGCAGTTTTGGCCCCGGGACAGGGACCAGCACAGATACGCAGTATTTT. It yields the protein CASSFGPGTGTSTDTQYF.

This clonotype was counted a few times. CDR3 bases: TGCGCCAGCAGTCCAGGGGGCCCAGGTGAGCAGTTCTTC. The encoded protein is CASSPGGPGEQFF. The chain links TRBV10-2 to TRBJ2-1, with 8 bases that match TRBD1. J was trimmed by 9 bases and V by 5 bases; bases with no gene match: 6. Looked up from germline, CDR1 is WSHSY and CDR2 is SAAADI. This CDR3 comprises 13 residues.

This clonotype occurred a few times. This sequence joins TRBV7-2 and TRBJ2-7, with 10 bases fitting TRBD2. The J segment lost 4 bases and the V segment lost 3 bases, leaving 6 bases of the junction unmatched. Germline CDR1 and CDR2: SGHTA and FQGNSA. This CDR3 contains 15 residues. The CDR3 region has the DNA TGTGCCAGCAGCTTTCAGCGGGGGGGCAAGTACGAGCAGTACTTC. Encoded protein: CASSFQRGGKYEQYF.

The table lists this clonotype with many counts. This chain uses TRBV29-1 with TRBJ2-1; a weak D match, TRBD2 (6 bases). CDR1 and CDR2 from the germline V gene are SQVTM and ANQGSEA. Trimming shortened V by 1 base and J by 9 bases, and 7 bases separated the two germline ends. This CDR3 region has 11 residues. The CDR3, as DNA: TGCAGCGTTGAAGGGGGAGGTGAGCAGTTCTTC. This gives the protein CSVEGGGEQFF.

This clonotype was seen many times. The chain joins TRBV6-5 to TRBJ2-5; no firm D call. This CDR3 is built from 14 residues. Germline V CDR1 and CDR2: MNHEY, SVGAGI. Trimming removed 0 bases at V and 4 bases at J, with 9 bases between. The CDR3 coding sequence is TGTGCCAGCAGTTACTCGAAGTTGGGAGAGACCCAGTACTTC. It specifies CASSYSKLGETQYF.

This clonotype has a count of ten or more. The chain has TRBV20-1 and TRBJ2-1, with TRBD1 matching over 7 bases. CDR1 and CDR2 from the germline V gene are DFQATT and SNEGSKA (reference sequence). Trimming removed 6 bases from V and 1 base from J; junction bases left unmatched: 9. This CDR3 contains 15 residues. The CDR3 DNA reads TGCAGTGCGACAGGGACCCTATTGTCCTACAATGAGCAGTTCTTC. Translated, it gives CSATGTLLSYNEQFF.

The CDR3 DNA reads TGTGCCGCCAACCGGGACAGGAACACTGAAGCTTTCTTT. It encodes CAANRDRNTEAFF. This rearrangement joins TRBV10-3 to TRBJ1-1; 7 bases are a match to TRBD1. With 11 bases clipped from V and 1 base from J, the junction kept 7 bases outside the gene matches. The CDR3 has 13 amino acids. Germline CDR1 ENHRY, CDR2 SYGVKD.

The chain links TRBV11-2 to TRBJ2-2; 10 bases align to TRBD2. The length of the CDR3 is 18 residues. Germline V gene lookup returns CDR1 SGHAT and CDR2 FQNNGV. The V and J ends lost 7 bases and 2 bases, in that order; junction bases with no gene match: 13. The CDR3 region is CASIPEWLAGVNTGELFF. CDR3 nucleotide sequence: TGTGCCAGCATCCCAGAATGGCTAGCGGGGGTTAACACCGGGGAGCTGTTTTTT.

This clonotype has a handful of counts. V usage is TRBV10-3 and J usage is TRBJ2-7, with TRBD2 identical over 7 bases. Germline lookup yields CDR1 ENHRY and CDR2 SYGVKD. With 8 bases clipped from V and 1 base from J, the junction kept 11 bases outside the gene matches. This CDR3 is built from 15 residues. In nucleotides, the CDR3 is TGTGCCATCTCAATATCGGGGGAGGGGTCCTACGAGCAGTACTTC. Translation gives CAISISGEGSYEQYF.

This clonotype was counted a few times. The chain links TRBV7-2 to TRBJ2-5; 9 bases match TRBD2. CDR1 and CDR2 (germline): SGHTA, FQGNSA. J lost 4 bases, V lost 3 bases, and 9 bases had no gene match. This CDR3 has 16 amino acids. In DNA form, the CDR3 reads TGTGCCAGCAGCTTGAGGCGGGGGGGTAACGGAGAGACCCAGTACTTC. It translates to CASSLRRGGNGETQYF. Full variable domain (missing parts from reference TRBV7-2 and TRBJ2-5): GAGVSQSPSNKVTEKGKDVELRCDPISGHTALYWYRQSLGQGLEFLIYFQGNSAPDKSGLPSDRFSAERTGGSVSTLTIQRTQQEDSAVYLCASSLRRGGNGETQYFGPGTRLLVL.

The chain employs TRBV10-1 and TRBJ1-2; D gene unclear. The germline V and J ends were trimmed by 2 bases and 6 bases, with 13 bases remaining between them. The CDR3 contains 14 residues. In germline, CDR1 is WNHNN, CDR2 SYGVQD (reference sequence). The CDR3 DNA follows: TGCGCCAGCAGTGAGCCAGGACGGAGGAATGGCTACACCTTC. This encodes CASSEPGRRNGYTF.

A few counts support this clonotype. The rearrangement joins TRBV5-1 to TRBJ2-1; 8 bases are shared with TRBD2. Germline CDR1 and CDR2: SGHRS and YFSETQ. Trimming cost V 5 bases and J 4 bases; bases outside gene matches: 5. The CDR3 is made up of 14 amino acids. This CDR3 reads CASSRAGVYNEQFF. The CDR3 DNA reads as TGCGCCAGCAGTAGAGCGGGGGTATACAATGAGCAGTTCTTC. The full variable domain, rest sourced from reference TRBV5-1 and TRBJ2-1, is KAGVTQTPRYLIKTRGQQVTLSCSPISGHRSVSWYQQTPGQGLQFLFEYFSETQRNKGNFPGRFSGRQFSNSRSEMNVSTLELGDSALYLCASSRAGVYNEQFFGPGTRLTVL.

The chain links TRBV20-1 to TRBJ1-2; D is ambiguous. Germline V gene data show CDR1 as DFQATT and CDR2 as SNEGSKA (reference sequence). CDR3 length equals 12 residues. The V end lost 4 bases, the J end lost 5 bases, and 11 bases lay between the germline ends. The CDR3 region is CSAKMGLYGYTF. The CDR3 coding sequence is TGCAGTGCTAAGATGGGGTTGTATGGCTACACCTTC.

This clonotype was observed a few times. The chain couples TRBV20-1 to TRBJ1-5; unclear D gene. Looked up from germline, CDR1 is DFQATT and CDR2 is SNEGSKA (reference sequence). The V gene lost 2 bases and the J gene lost 1 base, with 12 bases spanning the gap. The length of the CDR3 is 15 residues. DNA of the CDR3: TGCAGTGCTAGACCCCCAGACGGAAGCAATCAGCCCCAGCATTTT. Translation: CSARPPDGSNQPQHF.